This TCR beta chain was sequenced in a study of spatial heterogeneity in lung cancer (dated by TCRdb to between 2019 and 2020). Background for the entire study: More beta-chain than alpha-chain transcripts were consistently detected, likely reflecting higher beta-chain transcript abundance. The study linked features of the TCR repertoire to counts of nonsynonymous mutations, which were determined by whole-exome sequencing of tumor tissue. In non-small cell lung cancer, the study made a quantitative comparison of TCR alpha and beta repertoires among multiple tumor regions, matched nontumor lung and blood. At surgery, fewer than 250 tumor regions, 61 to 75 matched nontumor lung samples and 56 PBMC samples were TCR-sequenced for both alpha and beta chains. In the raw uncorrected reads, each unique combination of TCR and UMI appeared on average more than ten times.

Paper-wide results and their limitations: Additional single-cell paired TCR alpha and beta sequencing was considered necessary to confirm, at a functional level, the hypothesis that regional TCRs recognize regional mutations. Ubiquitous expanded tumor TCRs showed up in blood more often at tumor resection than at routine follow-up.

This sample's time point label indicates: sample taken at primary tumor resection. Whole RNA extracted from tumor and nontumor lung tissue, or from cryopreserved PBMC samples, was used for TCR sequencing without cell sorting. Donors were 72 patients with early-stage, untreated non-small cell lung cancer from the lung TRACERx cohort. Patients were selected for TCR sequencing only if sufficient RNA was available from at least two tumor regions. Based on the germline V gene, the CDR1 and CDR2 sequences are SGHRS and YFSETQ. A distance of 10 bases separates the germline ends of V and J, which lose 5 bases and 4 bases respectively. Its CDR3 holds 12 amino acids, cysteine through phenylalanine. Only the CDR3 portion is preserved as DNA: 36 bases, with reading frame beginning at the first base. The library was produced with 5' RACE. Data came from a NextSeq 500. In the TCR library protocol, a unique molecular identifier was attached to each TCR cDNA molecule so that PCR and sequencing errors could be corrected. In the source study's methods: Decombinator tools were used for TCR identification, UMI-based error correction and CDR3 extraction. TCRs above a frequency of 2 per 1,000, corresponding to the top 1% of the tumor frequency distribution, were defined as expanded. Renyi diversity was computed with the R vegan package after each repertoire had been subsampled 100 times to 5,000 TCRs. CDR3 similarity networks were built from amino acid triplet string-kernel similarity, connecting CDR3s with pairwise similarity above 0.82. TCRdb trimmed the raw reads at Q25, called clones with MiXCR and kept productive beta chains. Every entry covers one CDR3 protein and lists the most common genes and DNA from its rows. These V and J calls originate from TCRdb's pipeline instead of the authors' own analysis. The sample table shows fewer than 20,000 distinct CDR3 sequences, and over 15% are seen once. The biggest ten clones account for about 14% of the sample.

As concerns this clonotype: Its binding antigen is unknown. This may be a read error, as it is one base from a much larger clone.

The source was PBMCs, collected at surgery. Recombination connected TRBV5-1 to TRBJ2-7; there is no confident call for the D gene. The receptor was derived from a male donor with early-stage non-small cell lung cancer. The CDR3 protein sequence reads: CASRDGYYEQYF. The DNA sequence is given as TGCGCCAGCAGGGATGGGTATTACGAGCAGTACTTC.